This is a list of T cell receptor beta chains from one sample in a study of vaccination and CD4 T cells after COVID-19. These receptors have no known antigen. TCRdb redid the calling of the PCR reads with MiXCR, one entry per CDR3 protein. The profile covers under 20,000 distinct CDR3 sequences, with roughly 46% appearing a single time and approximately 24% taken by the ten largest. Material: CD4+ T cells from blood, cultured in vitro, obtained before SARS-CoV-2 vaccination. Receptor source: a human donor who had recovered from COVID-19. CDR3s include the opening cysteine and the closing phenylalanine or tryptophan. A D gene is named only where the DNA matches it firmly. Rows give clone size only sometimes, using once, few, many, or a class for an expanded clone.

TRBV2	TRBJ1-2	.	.	TGTGCCAGCAGATCGGGACCCTATGGCTACACCTTC	CASRSGPYGYTF
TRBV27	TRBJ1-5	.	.	TGTGCCAGCAGTCGCCGGGACGGATATCAGCCCCAGCATTTT	CASSRRDGYQPQHF
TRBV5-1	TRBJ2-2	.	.	TGCGCCAGCAGCCCAAGGGGTCGGGGTCTAAACACCGGGGAGCTGTTTTTT	CASSPRGRGLNTGELFF
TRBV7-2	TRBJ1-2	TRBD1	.	TGTGCCAGCAGCTTAAAGTGGGGGACAGGGGTCGGCTACACCTTC	CASSLKWGTGVGYTF
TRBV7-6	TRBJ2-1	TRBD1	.	TGTGCCAGCAGCCCCTGGACAGGGGGCAATGAGCAGTTCTTC	CASSPWTGGNEQFF
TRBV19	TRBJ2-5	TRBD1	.	TGTGCCAGTAGTCAAACAGGGGGGGAGACCCAGTACTTC	CASSQTGGETQYF
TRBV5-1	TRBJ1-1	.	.	TGCGCCAGCAGCTTGGATCTTTGGGACACGGGATCTACGCACACTGAAGCTTTCTTT	CASSLDLWDTGSTHTEAFF
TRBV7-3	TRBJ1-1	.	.	TGTGCCAGCAGCCTCTTGGGGGGCCGAACTGAAGCTTTCTTT	CASSLLGGRTEAFF
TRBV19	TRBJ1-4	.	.	TGTGCCAGTAGTATAGATCATCGTGCAGGGTCGGACGAAAAACTGTTTTTT	CASSIDHRAGSDEKLFF
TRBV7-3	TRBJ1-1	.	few	TGTGCCAGCAGCTACTTAGAAACTGAAGCTTTCTTT	CASSYLETEAFF